This entry features one T cell receptor (beta chain) sequence. This entry belongs to a study of PD-L1 blockade in urothelial cancer. Some clones are missing from TCRdb's copy, which holds only in-frame ones; the method was immunoSEQ multiplex PCR. The table shows about 50,000 clones, with around 80% occurring only once. Germline V lookup: CDR1 SNHLY, CDR2 FYNNEI. The CDR3 sequence is 15 residues long. V lost 9 bases to trimming and J lost 0 bases, with 17 bases between them. Time point given: peripheral blood 6 weeks after treatment start. This sequence joins TRBV2 and TRBJ1-1, with D unclear. Sequencing was performed on PBMCs, taken around atezolizumab (anti-PD-L1) treatment. The sequence was collected from a man in his 70s with urothelial cancer. The CDR3 sequence: CASLESVSMNTEAFF. CDR3 nucleotide sequence: TGTGCCAGTCTGGAGAGTGTGAGCATGAACACTGAAGCTTTCTTT.